The T cell receptor beta chain described here comes from a study of blood T cell repertoires in COVID-19. Whole-study context: Samples taken during acute and convalescent COVID-19 were collected in the United States, Italy and Spain.

Produced via immunoSEQ multiplex PCR; TCRdb's table is partial and in-frame only. Among about 250,000 clones, about 87% were seen once, and the ten largest hold 2.5% to 3.5%. J gave up 0 bases and V 0 bases, and 8 bases lay outside the gene matches. This CDR3 has 19 residues. Germline lookup yields CDR1 SGHNT and CDR2 YENEEA. All enrollees were about 18 to 89 years old and from about 24 US areas. The clonotype comes from a woman aged 50 to 60 who had recovered from COVID-19. Sequencing input: PBMCs or T cells enriched from blood (not recorded which). This rearrangement joins TRBV11-3 to TRBJ2-6; 7 bases agree with TRBD1. In nucleotides, the CDR3 is TGTGCCAGCAGCTTAGATTCGCCGAACAGGGGCTCTGGGGCCAACGTCCTGACTTTC. This codes for CASSLDSPNRGSGANVLTF.